This TCR beta chain was captured in a study of siplizumab effects on memory and regulatory T cells. Study results and limitations: Major contributors to the alloresponse seemed to be naive T cells, which also appeared more diverse than memory cells. Assignment to unstimulated subsets succeeded for only a minor fraction of the alloreactive clones. Roughly 75-95% of proliferating CD4+ or CD8+ clones defied assignment to a naive or memory phenotype.

Sequencing of each sample assayed some 9.2 x 10^4 TCR templates. TCRdb's table, derived via immunoSEQ multiplex PCR, lists solely in-frame clones and lacks some. The profile covers tens of thousands of clones, with 75% to 95% appearing a single time and roughly 29% taken by the ten largest. In regard to this clone: Its antigen is currently unknown.

V shed 10 bases and J 0 bases; nucleotides not matched to a gene: 7. The germline gives CDR1 SGHTA, CDR2 FQGNSA. The CDR3 spans 14 residues. The sample consisted of CD8+ T cells sorted from blood. The receptor was isolated from a human donor in good health. The chain is built from TRBV7-2 and TRBJ2-5, with 8 bases fitting TRBD2. For the CDR3, the DNA is TGTGCCACCGCCGGGGGGGCGAACCAAGAGACCCAGTACTTC. It is translated as CATAGGANQETQYF.